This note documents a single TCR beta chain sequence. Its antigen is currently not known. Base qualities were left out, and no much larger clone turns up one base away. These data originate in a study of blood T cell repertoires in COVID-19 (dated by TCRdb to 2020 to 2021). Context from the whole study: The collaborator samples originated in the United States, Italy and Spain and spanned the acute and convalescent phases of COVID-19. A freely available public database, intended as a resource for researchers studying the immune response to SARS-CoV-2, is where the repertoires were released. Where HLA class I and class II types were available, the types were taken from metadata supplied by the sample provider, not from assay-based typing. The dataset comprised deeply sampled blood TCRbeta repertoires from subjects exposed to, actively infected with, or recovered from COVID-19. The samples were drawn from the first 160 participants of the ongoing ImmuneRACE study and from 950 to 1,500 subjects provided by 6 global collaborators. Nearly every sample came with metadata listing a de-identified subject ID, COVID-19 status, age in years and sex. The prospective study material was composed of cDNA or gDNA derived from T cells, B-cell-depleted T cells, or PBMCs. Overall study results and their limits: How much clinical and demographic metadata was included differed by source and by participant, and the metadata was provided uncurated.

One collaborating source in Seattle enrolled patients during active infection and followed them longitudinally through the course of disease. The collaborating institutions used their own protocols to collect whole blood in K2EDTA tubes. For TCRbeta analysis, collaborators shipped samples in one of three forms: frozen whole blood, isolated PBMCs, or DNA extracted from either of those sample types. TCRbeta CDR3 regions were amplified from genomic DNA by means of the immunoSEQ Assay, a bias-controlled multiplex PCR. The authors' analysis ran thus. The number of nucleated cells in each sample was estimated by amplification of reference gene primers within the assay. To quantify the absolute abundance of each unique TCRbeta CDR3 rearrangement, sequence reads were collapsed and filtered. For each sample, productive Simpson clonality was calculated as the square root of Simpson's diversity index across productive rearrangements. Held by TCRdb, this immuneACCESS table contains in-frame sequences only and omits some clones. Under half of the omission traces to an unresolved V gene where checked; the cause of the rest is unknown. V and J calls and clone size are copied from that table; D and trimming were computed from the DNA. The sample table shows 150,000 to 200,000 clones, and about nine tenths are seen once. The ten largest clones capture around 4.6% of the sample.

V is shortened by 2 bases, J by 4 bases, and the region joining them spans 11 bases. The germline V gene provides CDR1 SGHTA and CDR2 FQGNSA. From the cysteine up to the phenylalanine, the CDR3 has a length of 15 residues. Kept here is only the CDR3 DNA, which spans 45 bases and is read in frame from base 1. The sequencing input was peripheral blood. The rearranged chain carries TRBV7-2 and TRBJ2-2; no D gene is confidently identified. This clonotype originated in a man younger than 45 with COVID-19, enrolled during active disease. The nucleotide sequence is TGTGCCAGCAGCTTAATCCCCGTCGGCACCGGGGAGCTGTTTTTT. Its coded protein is CASSLIPVGTGELFF.